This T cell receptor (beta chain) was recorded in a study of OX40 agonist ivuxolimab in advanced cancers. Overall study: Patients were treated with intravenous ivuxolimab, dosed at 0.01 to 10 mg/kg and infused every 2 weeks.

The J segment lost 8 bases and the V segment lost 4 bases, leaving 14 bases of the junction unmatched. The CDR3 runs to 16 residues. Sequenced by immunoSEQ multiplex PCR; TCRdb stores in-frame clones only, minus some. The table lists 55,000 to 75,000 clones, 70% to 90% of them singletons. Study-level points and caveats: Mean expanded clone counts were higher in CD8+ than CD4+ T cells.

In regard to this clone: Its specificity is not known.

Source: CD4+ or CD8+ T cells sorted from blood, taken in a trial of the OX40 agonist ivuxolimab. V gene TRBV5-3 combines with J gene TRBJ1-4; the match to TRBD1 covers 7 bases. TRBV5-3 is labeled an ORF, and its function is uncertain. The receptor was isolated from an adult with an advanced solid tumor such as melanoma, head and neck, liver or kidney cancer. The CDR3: CARSQIHRDSDEKLFF. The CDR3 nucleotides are TGTGCCAGAAGCCAAATACACAGGGACAGCGACGAAAAACTGTTTTTT.